The 21 T cell receptor beta chains below were found in one sample sequenced in a study of CXCR3-negative and CXCR3-positive naive CD8 T cells. General study points: Against CXCR3-negative naive cells, CXCR3-positive naive cells showed more hydrophobic TRB CDR3s.

TRB cDNA libraries were made by UMI-labeled 5' RACE. TCRdb reprocessed the 5' RACE reads and keeps a single row for each CDR3 protein, giving no DNA. The sample includes approximately 59,000 distinct CDR3 sequences. Antigens for these TCRs are unknown. The specimen sequenced was naive CXCR3+ CD8+ T cells from blood. Subset defined: CD45RO-CCR7+CD27+CD95- naive CD8+ T cells expressing CXCR3 (TNR3+). Receptors were obtained from a human donor in good health. Some clones in this sample may be carry-over from other donors' samples.

The chain has TRBV14 and TRBJ1-2. Germline lookup yields CDR1 SGHDN and CDR2 FVKESK. The CDR3 length is 15 residues. CDR3 in amino acids: CASSQDVRDPYGYTF. The whole variable domain, filled in from reference TRBV14 and TRBJ1-2, reads EAGVTQFPSHSVIEKGQTVTLRCDPISGHDNLYWYRRVMGKEIKFLLHFVKESKQDESGMPNNRFLAERTGGTYSTLKVQPAELEDSGVYFCASSQDVRDPYGYTFGSGTRLTVV.

The chain links TRBV7-8 to TRBJ2-2; without DNA, the TCRdb call of TRBD1 cannot be checked. From germline, CDR1 is SGHVS and CDR2 FQNEAQ. CDR3 length equals 16 residues. The CDR3 loop is CASSAAGTGGSGELFF.

The chain uses TRBV27 and TRBJ1-6; absent DNA, TCRdb's TRBD1 call cannot be checked. Germline CDR1 and CDR2: MNHEY and SMNVEV (reference sequence). The CDR3 is made up of 16 amino acids. CDR3 amino acids: CASSLSRQGFNSPLHF.

The chain joins TRBV7-6 to TRBJ2-7; the TCRdb D gene call, TRBD1, has no DNA to confirm it. Germline assignment: CDR1 SGHVS and CDR2 FNYEAQ. This CDR3 has 15 residues. The CDR3 reads CASIPGQGPTYEQYF.

The chain carries TRBV5-1 and TRBJ2-3; TCRdb returns TRBD1, unconfirmable since there is no DNA. There are 16 residues in the CDR3. From germline, CDR1 is SGHRS and CDR2 YFSETQ. CDR3 in amino acids: CASSLASRVPTDTQYF.

This chain uses TRBV21-1 with TRBJ1-1. TRBV21-1 is described as a pseudogene. The CDR3 has 15 residues. CDR3 residues: CASSKGKGGNTEAFF.

The chain links TRBV6-5 to TRBJ2-1; TCRdb names TRBD2, which stays unverified in the absence of DNA. The length of the CDR3 is 13 residues. Germline V gene data show CDR1 as MNHEY and CDR2 as SVGAGI. The CDR3 loop is CASRGGPDNEQFF.

The V gene is TRBV12-5, the J gene TRBJ2-5; checking the TCRdb D call of TRBD1 is not possible without DNA. The CDR3 is 13 amino acids. CDR1 is LGHNT and CDR2 is FRNRAP in the germline V gene. CDR3 sequence: CASGPDIGETQYF. Supplemented by reference TRBV12-5 and TRBJ2-5, the full variable domain reads DARVTQTPRHKVTEMGQEVTMRCQPILGHNTVFWYRQTMMQGLELLAYFRNRAPLDDSGMPKDRFSAEMPDATLATLKIQPSEPRDSAVYFCASGPDIGETQYFGPGTRLLVL.

This chain joins TRBV6-2 or TRBV6-3 and TRBJ1-5; with no DNA, the TCRdb D assignment of TRBD1 cannot be verified. CDR1 MNHEY and CDR2 SVGEGT come from the germline V gene. The CDR3 runs 19 residues. The CDR3 reads CASSYRGQGDQRGNQPQHF.

The chain links TRBV19 to TRBJ2-7; no DNA is available, so the TRBD2 call from TCRdb remains unchecked. This CDR3 comprises 14 residues. Germline V CDR1 and CDR2: LNHDA, SQIVND (reference sequence). CDR3 region: CASSITSGNYEQYF.

The V gene is TRBV5-1, the J gene TRBJ2-1; TCRdb's D gene call, TRBD2, goes unchecked for lack of DNA. Germline-derived CDR1 and CDR2 are SGHRS and YFSETQ. The CDR3 length is 17 residues. The chain's CDR3 is CASSLGLLAGKGNEQFF.

The chain couples TRBV28 to TRBJ2-2; the TCRdb call, TRBD2, lacks DNA for checking. Looked up from germline, CDR1 is MDHEN and CDR2 is SYDVKM. There are 16 residues in the CDR3. CDR3 in amino acids: CASSPPPGAIPGELFF.

J is TRBJ2-7 and V is TRBV13; with no DNA, the TCRdb D assignment of TRBD2 cannot be verified. The CDR3 spans 13 residues. The germline gives CDR1 PRHDT, CDR2 FYEKMQ (reference sequence). The CDR3 spells CASSPGLEYEQYF.

This sequence joins TRBV20-1 and TRBJ2-1; the D call of TRBD1 rests on TCRdb alone, since no DNA is present to check it. The CDR3 is made up of 19 amino acids. Germline CDR1 and CDR2: DFQATT and SNEGSKA (reference sequence). The CDR3 here is CSASSQDRVRLGSYNEQFF.

The V call is TRBV6-2 or TRBV6-3, the J call TRBJ2-5. The CDR3 extends over 14 amino acids. CDR1 is MNHEY and CDR2 is SVGEGT in the germline V gene. The CDR3 region is CASGSWQLQETQYF.

CDR3 sequence reads: CASSQELAEETQYF. This sequence joins TRBV3-1 and TRBJ2-5. CDR1 and CDR2 from the germline V gene are LGHDT and YNNKEL (reference sequence). The CDR3 runs to 14 residues.

The chain is built from TRBV6-5 and TRBJ2-1. CDR1 is MNHEY and CDR2 is SVGAGI in the germline V gene. This CDR3 contains 15 residues. CDR3 region: CASSYFGYSYNEQFF.

The V and J genes are TRBV7-8 and TRBJ1-1; TCRdb's D gene call, TRBD1, goes unchecked for lack of DNA. Germline CDR1 is SGHVS and CDR2 is FQNEAQ. The CDR3 length is 16 residues. The CDR3 sequence is CASSWRRDGLNTEAFF.

The V call is TRBV20-1, the J call TRBJ2-1; without DNA, the TCRdb call of TRBD1 cannot be checked. CDR3 length: 18 amino acids. The V gene's germline CDR1 is DFQATT and CDR2 SNEGSKA (reference sequence). CDR3 residues: CSASAYPGTGPSYNEQFF.

This chain uses TRBV20-1 with TRBJ2-2. CDR3 length equals 15 residues. The germline V gene encodes CDR1 DFQATT and CDR2 SNEGSKA (reference sequence). CDR3 amino acids: CSARDSAGNTGELFF.

The genes are TRBV12-3 or TRBV12-4 and TRBJ2-5; no DNA is available, so the TRBD1 call from TCRdb remains unchecked. This CDR3 is 15 amino acids long. The CDR3 sequence: CASSFQPGQQETQYF.